This T cell receptor beta chain was sequenced during a study of human T cells and chemical hapten exposure. Study background: Yields of TCR per sample differed, chiefly owing to small differences in pooled library volume.

This clonotype was counted ten times or more. Time point: patch test 3, about 24 weeks after DPC sensitization. Treatment indicated: therapeutic diphenylcyclopropenone sensitization with weekly scalp DPC. MiXCR, run by TCRdb on the RACE reads, gives a single entry per CDR3 protein. The repertoire includes about 170,000 distinct CDR3 sequences, 28% of them detected once, and approximately 2.3% sits in the top ten. The CDR3 is 14 residues long. CDR1 and CDR2 from the germline V gene are DFQATT and SNEGSKA (reference sequence). The trim removed 7 bases at V and 3 bases at J, leaving 5 bases unmatched. The chain employs TRBV20-1 and TRBJ1-4; 10 bases are shared with TRBD1. The material sequenced was whole blood, taken in connection with sensitization to the hapten diphenylcyclopropenone (DPC). The TCR was taken from a woman aged 18-29 years with alopecia areata. Some clones in this sample may be carry-over from other donors' samples. The CDR3 loop is CSGTGGSANEKLFF. The CDR3 DNA sequence: TGCAGTGGGACAGGGGGATCAGCTAATGAAAAACTGTTTTTT.